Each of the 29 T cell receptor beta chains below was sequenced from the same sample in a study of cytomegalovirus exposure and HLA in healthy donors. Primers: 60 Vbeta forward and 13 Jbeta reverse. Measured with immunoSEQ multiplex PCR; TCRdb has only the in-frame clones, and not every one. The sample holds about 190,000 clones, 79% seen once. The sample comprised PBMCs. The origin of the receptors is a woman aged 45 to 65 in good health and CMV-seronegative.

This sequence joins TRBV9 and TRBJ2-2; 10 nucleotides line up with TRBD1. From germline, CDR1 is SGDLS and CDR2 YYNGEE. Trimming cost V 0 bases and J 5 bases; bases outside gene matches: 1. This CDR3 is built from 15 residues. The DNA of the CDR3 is TGTGCCAGCAGCGTAGGGGGACAGGGGACCGGGGAGCTGTTTTTT. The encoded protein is CASSVGGQGTGELFF.

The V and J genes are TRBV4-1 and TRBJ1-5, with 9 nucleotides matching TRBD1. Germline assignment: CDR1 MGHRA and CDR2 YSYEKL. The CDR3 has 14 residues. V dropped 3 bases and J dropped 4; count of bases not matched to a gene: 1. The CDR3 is CASSQTGGNQPQHF. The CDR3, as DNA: TGCGCCAGCAGCCAGACAGGGGGGAATCAGCCCCAGCATTTT.

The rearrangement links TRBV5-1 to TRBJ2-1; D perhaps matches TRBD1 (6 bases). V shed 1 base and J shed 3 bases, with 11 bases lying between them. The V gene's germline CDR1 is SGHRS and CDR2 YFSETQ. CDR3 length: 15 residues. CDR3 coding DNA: TGCGCCAGCAGCTTGCCCATGGACAGCTACAATGAGCAGTTCTTC. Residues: CASSLPMDSYNEQFF.

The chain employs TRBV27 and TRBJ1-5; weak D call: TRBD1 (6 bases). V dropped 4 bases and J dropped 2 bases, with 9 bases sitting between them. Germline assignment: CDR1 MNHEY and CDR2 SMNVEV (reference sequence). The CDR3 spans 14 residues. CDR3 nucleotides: TGTGCCAGCAGTTCCAGGGGTGGCAATCAGCCCCAGCATTTT. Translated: CASSSRGGNQPQHF.

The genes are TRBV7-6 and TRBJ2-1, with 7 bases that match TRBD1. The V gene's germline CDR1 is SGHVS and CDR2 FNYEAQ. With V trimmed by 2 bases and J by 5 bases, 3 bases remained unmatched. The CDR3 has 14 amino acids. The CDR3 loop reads CASSLQDRHNEQFF. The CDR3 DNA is TGTGCCAGCAGCTTACAGGACAGGCACAATGAGCAGTTCTTC.

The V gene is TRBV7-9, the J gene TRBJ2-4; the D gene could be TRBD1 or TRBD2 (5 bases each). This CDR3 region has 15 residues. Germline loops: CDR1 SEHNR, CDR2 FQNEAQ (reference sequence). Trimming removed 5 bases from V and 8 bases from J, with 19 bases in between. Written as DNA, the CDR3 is TGTGCCAGCAGCCTAGGGACCTTCCTGGGAGACATTCAGTACTTC. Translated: CASSLGTFLGDIQYF.

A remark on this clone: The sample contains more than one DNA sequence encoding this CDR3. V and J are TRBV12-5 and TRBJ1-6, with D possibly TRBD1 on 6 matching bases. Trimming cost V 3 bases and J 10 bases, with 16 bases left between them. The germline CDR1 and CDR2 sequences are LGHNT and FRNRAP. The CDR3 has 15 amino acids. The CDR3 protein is CASGLRTATQSPLHF. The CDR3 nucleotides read TGTGCTAGTGGTTTAAGGACAGCTACTCAATCACCCCTCCACTTT. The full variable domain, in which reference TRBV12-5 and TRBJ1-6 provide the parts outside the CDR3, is DARVTQTPRHKVTEMGQEVTMRCQPILGHNTVFWYRQTMMQGLELLAYFRNRAPLDDSGMPKDRFSAEMPDATLATLKIQPSEPRDSAVYFCASGLRTATQSPLHFGNGTRLTVT.

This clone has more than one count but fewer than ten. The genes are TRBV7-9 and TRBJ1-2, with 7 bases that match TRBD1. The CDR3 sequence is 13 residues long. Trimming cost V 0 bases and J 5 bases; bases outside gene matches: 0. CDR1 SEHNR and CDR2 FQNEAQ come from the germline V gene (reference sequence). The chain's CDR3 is CASSLAGQYGYTF. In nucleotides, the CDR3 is TGTGCCAGCAGCTTAGCGGGACAGTATGGCTACACCTTC.

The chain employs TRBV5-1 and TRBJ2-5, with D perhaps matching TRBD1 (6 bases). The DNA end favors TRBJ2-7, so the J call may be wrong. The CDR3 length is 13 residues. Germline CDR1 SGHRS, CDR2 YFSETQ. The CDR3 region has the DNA TGCGCCAGCAGCTTGGGGACAGACTACGAGCAGTACTTC. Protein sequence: CASSLGTDYEQYF.

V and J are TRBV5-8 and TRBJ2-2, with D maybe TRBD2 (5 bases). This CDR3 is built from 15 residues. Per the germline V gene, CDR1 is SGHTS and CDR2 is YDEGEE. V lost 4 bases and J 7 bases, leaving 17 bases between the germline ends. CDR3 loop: CASSPLTTRIGELFF. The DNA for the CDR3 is TGTGCCAGCAGCCCATTGACTACCCGGATCGGGGAGCTGTTTTTT.

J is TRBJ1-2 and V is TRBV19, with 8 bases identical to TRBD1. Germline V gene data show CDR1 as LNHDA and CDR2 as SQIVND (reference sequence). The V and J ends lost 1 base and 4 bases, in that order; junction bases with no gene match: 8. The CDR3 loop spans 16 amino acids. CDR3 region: CASSIAGQGMGYGYTF. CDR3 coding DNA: TGTGCCAGTAGTATAGCAGGACAGGGAATGGGCTATGGCTACACCTTC.

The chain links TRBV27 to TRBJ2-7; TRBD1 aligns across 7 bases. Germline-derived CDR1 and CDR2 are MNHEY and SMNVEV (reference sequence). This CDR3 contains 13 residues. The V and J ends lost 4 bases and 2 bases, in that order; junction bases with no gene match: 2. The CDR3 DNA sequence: TGTGCCAGCAGTTACACAGGGGCCTACGAGCAGTACTTC. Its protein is CASSYTGAYEQYF.

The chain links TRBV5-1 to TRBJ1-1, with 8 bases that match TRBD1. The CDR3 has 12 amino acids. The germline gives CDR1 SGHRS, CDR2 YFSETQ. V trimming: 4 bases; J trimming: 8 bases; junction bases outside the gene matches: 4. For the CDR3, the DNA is TGCGCCAGCAGCCGACAGGGGCCGGAAGCTTTCTTT. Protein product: CASSRQGPEAFF.

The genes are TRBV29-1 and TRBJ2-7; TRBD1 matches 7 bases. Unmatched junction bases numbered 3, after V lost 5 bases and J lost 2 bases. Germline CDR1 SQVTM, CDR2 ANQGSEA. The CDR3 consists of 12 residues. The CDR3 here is CSVRQGPYEQYF. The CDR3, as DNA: TGCAGCGTTAGACAGGGCCCCTACGAGCAGTACTTC.

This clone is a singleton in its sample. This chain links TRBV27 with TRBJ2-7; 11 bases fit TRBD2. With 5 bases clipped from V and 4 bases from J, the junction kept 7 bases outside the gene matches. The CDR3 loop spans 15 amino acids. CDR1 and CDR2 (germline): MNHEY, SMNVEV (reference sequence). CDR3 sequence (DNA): TGTGCCAGCAGTGGGAAGGGACTAGCGGCTTACGAGCAGTACTTC. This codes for CASSGKGLAAYEQYF.

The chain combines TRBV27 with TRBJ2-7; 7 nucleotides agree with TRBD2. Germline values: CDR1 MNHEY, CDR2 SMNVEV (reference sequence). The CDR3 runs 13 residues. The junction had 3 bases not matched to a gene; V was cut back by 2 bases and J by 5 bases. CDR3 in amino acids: CASSLRLAHEQYF. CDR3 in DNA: TGTGCCAGCAGTTTAAGACTAGCCCACGAGCAGTACTTC.

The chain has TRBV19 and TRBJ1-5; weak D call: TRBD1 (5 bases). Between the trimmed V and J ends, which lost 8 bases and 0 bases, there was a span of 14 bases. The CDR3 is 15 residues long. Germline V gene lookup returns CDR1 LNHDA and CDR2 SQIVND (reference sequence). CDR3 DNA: TGTGCCAGTTGCAGGGAAGGGAATAGCAATCAGCCCCAGCATTTT. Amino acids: CASCREGNSNQPQHF.

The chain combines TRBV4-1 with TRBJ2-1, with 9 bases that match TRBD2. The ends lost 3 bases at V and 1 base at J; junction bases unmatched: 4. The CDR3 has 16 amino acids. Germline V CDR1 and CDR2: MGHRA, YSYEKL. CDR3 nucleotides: TGCGCCAGCAGCCACCGCAGCGGGAGGTCCTACAATGAGCAGTTCTTC. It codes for CASSHRSGRSYNEQFF.

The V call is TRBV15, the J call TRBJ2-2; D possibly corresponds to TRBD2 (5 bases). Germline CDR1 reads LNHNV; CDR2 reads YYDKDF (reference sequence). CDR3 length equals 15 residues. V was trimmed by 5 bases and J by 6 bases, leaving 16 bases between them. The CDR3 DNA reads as TGTGCCACCAGCTCCTTAACTAGTCGCGCCGGGGAGCTGTTTTTT. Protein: CATSSLTSRAGELFF.

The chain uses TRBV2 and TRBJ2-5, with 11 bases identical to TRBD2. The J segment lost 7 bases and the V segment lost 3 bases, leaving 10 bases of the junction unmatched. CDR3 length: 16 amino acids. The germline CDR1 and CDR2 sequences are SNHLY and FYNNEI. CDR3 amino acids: CASSERASGGRGTQYF. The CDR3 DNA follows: TGTGCCAGCAGTGAGAGGGCTAGCGGGGGGCGTGGGACCCAGTACTTC.

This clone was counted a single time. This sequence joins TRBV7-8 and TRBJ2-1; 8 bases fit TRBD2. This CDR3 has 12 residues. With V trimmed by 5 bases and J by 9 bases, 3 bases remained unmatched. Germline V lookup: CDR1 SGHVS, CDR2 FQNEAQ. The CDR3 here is CASSRGGAEQFF. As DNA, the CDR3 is TGTGCCAGCAGCCGGGGGGGGGCTGAGCAGTTCTTC.

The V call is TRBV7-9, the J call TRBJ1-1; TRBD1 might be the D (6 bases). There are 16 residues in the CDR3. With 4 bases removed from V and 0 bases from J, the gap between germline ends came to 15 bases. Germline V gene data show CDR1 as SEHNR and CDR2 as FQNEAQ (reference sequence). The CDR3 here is CASSSQGTAMNTEAFF. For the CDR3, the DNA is TGTGCCAGCAGCTCCCAGGGGACGGCTATGAACACTGAAGCTTTCTTT.

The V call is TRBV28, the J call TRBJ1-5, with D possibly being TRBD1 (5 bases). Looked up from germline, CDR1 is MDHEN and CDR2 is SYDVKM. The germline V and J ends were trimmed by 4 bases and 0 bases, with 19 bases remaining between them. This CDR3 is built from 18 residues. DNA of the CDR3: TGTGCCAGCAGTTCCCAGGAAGCGGGGGAAAATAGCAATCAGCCCCAGCATTTT. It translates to CASSSQEAGENSNQPQHF.

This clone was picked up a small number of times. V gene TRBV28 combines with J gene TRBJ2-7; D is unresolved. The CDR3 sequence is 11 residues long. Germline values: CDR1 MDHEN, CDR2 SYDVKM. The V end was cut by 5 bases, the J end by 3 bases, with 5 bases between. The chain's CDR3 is CASSDIYEQYF. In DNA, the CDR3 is TGTGCCAGCAGTGACATCTACGAGCAGTACTTC.

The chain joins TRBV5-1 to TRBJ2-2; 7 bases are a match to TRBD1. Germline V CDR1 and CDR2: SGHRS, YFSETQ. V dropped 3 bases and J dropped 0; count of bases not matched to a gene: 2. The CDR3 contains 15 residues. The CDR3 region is CASSSGQTNTGELFF. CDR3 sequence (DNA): TGCGCCAGCAGCTCGGGACAGACGAACACCGGGGAGCTGTTTTTT.

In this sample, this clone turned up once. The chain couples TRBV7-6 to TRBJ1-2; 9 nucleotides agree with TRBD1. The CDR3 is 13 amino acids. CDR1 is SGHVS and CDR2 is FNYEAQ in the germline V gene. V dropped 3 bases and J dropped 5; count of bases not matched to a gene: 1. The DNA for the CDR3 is TGTGCCAGCAGCTTGGGACAGGGATATGGCTACACCTTC. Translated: CASSLGQGYGYTF. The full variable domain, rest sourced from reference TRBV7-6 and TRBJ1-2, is GAGVSQSPRYKVTKRGQDVALRCDPISGHVSLYWYRQALGQGPEFLTYFNYEAQQDKSGLPNDRFSAERPEGSISTLTIQRTEQRDSAMYRCASSLGQGYGYTFGSGTRLTVV.

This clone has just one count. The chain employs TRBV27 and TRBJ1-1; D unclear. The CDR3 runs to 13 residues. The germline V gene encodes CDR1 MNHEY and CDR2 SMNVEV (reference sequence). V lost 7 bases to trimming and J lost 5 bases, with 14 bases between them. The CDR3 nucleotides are TGTGCCAGCAACCACCGTCGGGGAACTGAAGCTTTCTTT. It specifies CASNHRRGTEAFF.

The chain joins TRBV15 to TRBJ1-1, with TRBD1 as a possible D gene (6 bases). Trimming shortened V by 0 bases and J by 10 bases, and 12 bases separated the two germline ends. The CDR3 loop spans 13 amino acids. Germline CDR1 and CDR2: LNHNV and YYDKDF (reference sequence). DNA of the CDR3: TGTGCCACCAGCAGAGATATAGCAGGGGTAGCTTTCTTT. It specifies CATSRDIAGVAFF.

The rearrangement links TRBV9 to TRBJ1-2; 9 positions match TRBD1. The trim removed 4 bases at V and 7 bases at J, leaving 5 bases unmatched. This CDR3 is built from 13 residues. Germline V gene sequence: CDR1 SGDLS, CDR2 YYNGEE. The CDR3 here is CASSRTGVRGYTF. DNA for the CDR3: TGTGCCAGCAGCAGGACAGGGGTGCGTGGCTACACCTTC.